The 25 T cell receptor beta chains listed next were all sequenced from one sample in a study of blood T cell repertoires in COVID-19. Libraries were prepared by immunoSEQ multiplex PCR; TCRdb keeps only in-frame clonotypes and omits some of them. Of about 83,000 clones in the sample, roughly 86% were seen once. Sequenced input: peripheral blood. The receptors derive from a man aged 50-59 years with active COVID-19.

This clone was recorded once. This CDR3 is CASSSPLNTGELFF. The CDR3 DNA reads as TGTGCCAGCAGCTCCCCCTTGAACACCGGGGAGCTGTTTTTT. The gene calls are TRBV7-2 and TRBJ2-2; D ambiguous. Germline V gives CDR1 SGHTA, CDR2 FQGNSA. V lost 4 bases and J 1 base, leaving 7 bases between the germline ends. The CDR3 extends over 14 amino acids.

The chain is built from TRBV20-1 and TRBJ2-1, with TRBD2 identical over 9 bases. Looked up from germline, CDR1 is DFQATT and CDR2 is SNEGSKA (reference sequence). This CDR3 comprises 15 residues. J lost 3 bases, V lost 3 bases, and 6 bases had no gene match. This chain's CDR3 is CSASNSREGYNEQFF. As DNA, the CDR3 is TGCAGTGCTAGTAACTCGCGGGAGGGCTACAATGAGCAGTTCTTC.

The J gene is TRBJ1-4, the V gene TRBV4-2, with a tentative D call TRBD1 (6 bases). CDR3 length equals 15 residues. V gave up 3 bases and J gave up 3 bases, with 11 bases separating them. CDR1 LGHNA and CDR2 YNFKEQ come from the germline V gene. The CDR3 loop is CASSQPQGPNEKLFF. The DNA for the CDR3 is TGTGCCAGCAGCCAGCCACAGGGACCTAATGAAAAACTGTTTTTT.

The V gene is TRBV6-4, the J gene TRBJ2-3; 10 nucleotides match TRBD1. The CDR3 is 16 residues long. Unmatched junction bases numbered 6, after V lost 0 bases and J lost 6 bases. The germline CDR1 and CDR2 sequences are MRHNA and SNTAGT. The DNA for the CDR3 is TGTGCCAGCAGTGACTCCCCGGGACAGGGGCTCGATACGCAGTATTTT. This gives the protein CASSDSPGQGLDTQYF.

This clone has only one observation. This chain joins TRBV18 and TRBJ2-2; 7 nucleotides agree with TRBD2. CDR3 length equals 17 residues. Per the germline V gene, CDR1 is KGHSH and CDR2 is LQKENI. After removal of 4 bases from V and 2 bases from J, the junction contained 10 bases not matched to a gene. The CDR3 DNA follows: TGTGCCAGCTCACAAACGATGGGAGGGGCCAACACCGGGGAGCTGTTTTTT. It translates to CASSQTMGGANTGELFF. The whole variable domain, remainder taken from reference TRBV18 and TRBJ2-2, is NAGVMQNPRHLVRRRGQEARLRCSPMKGHSHVYWYRQLPEEGLKFMVYLQKENIIDESGMPKERFSAEFPKEGPSILRIQQVVRGDSAAYFCASSQTMGGANTGELFFGEGSRLTVL.

The chain uses TRBV27 and TRBJ2-1; 12 bases are shared with TRBD2. The germline V gene encodes CDR1 MNHEY and CDR2 SMNVEV (reference sequence). The CDR3 has 16 amino acids. Trimming removed 4 bases from V and 3 bases from J; junction bases left unmatched: 4. This chain's CDR3 is CASSSQLAGGYNEQFF. CDR3 in DNA: TGTGCCAGCAGTTCGCAACTAGCGGGAGGCTACAATGAGCAGTTCTTC.

This sequence joins TRBV5-6 and TRBJ1-1; 7 bases are shared with TRBD1. This CDR3 has 15 amino acids. With V trimmed by 0 bases and J by 6 bases, 8 bases remained unmatched. Germline V gene sequence: CDR1 SGHDT, CDR2 YYEEEE. CDR3 nucleotide sequence: TGTGCCAGCAGCTTGGGAGCGACAGGGTTTGCTGAAGCTTTCTTT. This sequence encodes CASSLGATGFAEAFF.

The V call is TRBV18, the J call TRBJ2-7; 10 bases match TRBD2. CDR3 length equals 17 residues. V trimming: 0 bases; J trimming: 3 bases; junction bases outside the gene matches: 8. Germline values: CDR1 KGHSH, CDR2 LQKENI. The CDR3, as DNA: TGTGCCAGCTCACCACCGAGGCAGTCTAGCGGGAGCTACGAGCAGTACTTC. Translated, it gives CASSPPRQSSGSYEQYF. Drawing the rest from reference TRBV18 and TRBJ2-7, the complete variable domain is NAGVMQNPRHLVRRRGQEARLRCSPMKGHSHVYWYRQLPEEGLKFMVYLQKENIIDESGMPKERFSAEFPKEGPSILRIQQVVRGDSAAYFCASSPPRQSSGSYEQYFGPGTRLTVT.

This clone is labeled as medium-sized. The rearrangement links TRBV7-9 to TRBJ1-2; the D gene is possibly TRBD1 (6 bases). This CDR3 spans 17 amino acids. The V end was cut by 4 bases, the J end by 5 bases, with 23 bases between. CDR1 SEHNR and CDR2 FQNEAQ come from the germline V gene (reference sequence). This chain's CDR3 is CASSSLTRGRGGYGYTF. The CDR3 DNA follows: TGTGCCAGCAGCTCACTAACCAGGGGTAGGGGCGGGTATGGCTACACCTTC.

The count of this clone is one. This chain connects TRBV4-1 to TRBJ2-3; 10 nucleotides line up with TRBD2. This CDR3 has 17 amino acids. Germline V gene data show CDR1 as MGHRA and CDR2 as YSYEKL. The junction had 5 bases not matched to a gene; V was cut back by 0 bases and J by 2 bases. Here the CDR3 DNA reads TGCGCCAGCAGCCAAGAAGAACTAGCGGGGAACACAGATACGCAGTATTTT. It codes for CASSQEELAGNTDTQYF.

The rearrangement links TRBV5-6 to TRBJ2-1; 14 bases map to TRBD2. The J segment lost 6 bases and the V segment lost 4 bases, leaving 12 bases of the junction unmatched. The germline V gene has CDR1 SGHDT and CDR2 YYEEEE. The CDR3 loop spans 18 amino acids. CDR3 residues: CASSQGLAGVFPANEQFF. The CDR3 DNA is TGTGCCAGCAGCCAGGGACTAGCGGGAGTGTTTCCCGCCAATGAGCAGTTCTTC.

This clone has a single count. This chain uses TRBV6-1 with TRBJ1-1, with 7 bases fitting TRBD1. Unmatched junction bases numbered 5, after V lost 2 bases and J lost 2 bases. The CDR3 is made up of 15 amino acids. Germline CDR1 is MNHNS and CDR2 is SASEGT. CDR3: CASSEPAGGNTEAFF. CDR3 nucleotide sequence: TGTGCCAGCAGTGAACCCGCAGGGGGAAACACTGAAGCTTTCTTT.

The CDR3 is CASSGAGQGVGELFF. Written as DNA, the CDR3 is TGTGCCAGCAGCGGTGCCGGACAGGGGGTCGGGGAGCTGTTTTTT. The chain couples TRBV7-8 to TRBJ2-2; 10 nucleotides line up with TRBD1. V dropped 5 bases and J dropped 7; count of bases not matched to a gene: 7. Germline V gives CDR1 SGHVS, CDR2 FQNEAQ. The CDR3 contains 15 residues.

CDR3 in amino acids: CASSLFGQITDTQYF. The CDR3 nucleotides are TGTGCCAGCAGCTTATTCGGACAGATCACAGATACGCAGTATTTT. The chain recombines TRBV11-2 with TRBJ2-3, with D possibly being TRBD1 (6 bases). V lost 2 bases, J lost 2 bases, and 11 bases lay in between. CDR1 SGHAT and CDR2 FQNNGV come from the germline V gene. The CDR3 sequence is 15 residues long.

The rearrangement links TRBV7-6 to TRBJ2-3, with 11 bases identical to TRBD2. The V and J ends lost 1 base and 2 bases, in that order; junction bases with no gene match: 5. The CDR3 consists of 17 residues. The germline CDR1 and CDR2 sequences are SGHVS and FNYEAQ. The CDR3, as DNA: TGTGCCAGCAGCTTAGGGCCTAGCGGGGGGCACACAGATACGCAGTATTTT. Translating gives CASSLGPSGGHTDTQYF.

This chain links TRBV24-1 with TRBJ1-2; no reliable D call. The CDR3 totals 13 residues. CDR1 KGHDR and CDR2 SFDVKD come from the germline V gene. V was shortened by 1 base and J by 8 bases, with 10 bases between the two germline ends. In nucleotides, the CDR3 is TGTGCCACCAGTGATTTTGGAGGAAACGGCTACACCTTC. Translation gives CATSDFGGNGYTF.

The rearrangement joins TRBV15 to TRBJ2-7; a possible D gene is TRBD2 (5 bases). The CDR3 loop spans 14 amino acids. Germline CDR1 is LNHNV and CDR2 is YYDKDF (reference sequence). V was trimmed by 3 bases and J by 5 bases, leaving 14 bases between them. Written as DNA, the CDR3 is TGTGCCACCAGCAGCGGGAAAGGGCGGGACGAGCAGTACTTC. Amino acid sequence: CATSSGKGRDEQYF.

This clone was counted between two and nine times. The rearrangement uses TRBV2 and TRBJ1-3, with 9 nucleotides matching TRBD1. Looked up from germline, CDR1 is SNHLY and CDR2 is FYNNEI. This CDR3 comprises 18 residues. V lost 8 bases to trimming and J lost 4 bases; unmatched junction nucleotides: 18. The chain's CDR3 is CASRVTGGSRLRGNTIYF. The DNA of the CDR3 is TGTGCCAGCCGAGTCACAGGGGGCTCAAGGCTGAGAGGAAACACCATATATTTT.

The chain has TRBV4-1 and TRBJ1-5, with 7 bases matching TRBD1. V lost 5 bases, J lost 9 bases, and 7 bases stayed unmatched. Germline V gene lookup returns CDR1 MGHRA and CDR2 YSYEKL. CDR3 length equals 13 residues. As DNA, the CDR3 is TGCGCCAGCAGCAACCAGGGGGAAAGGCCCCAGCATTTT. It yields the protein CASSNQGERPQHF.

The chain couples TRBV3-1 (or the pseudogene TRBV3-2) to TRBJ1-1, with TRBD1 as a possible D gene (5 bases). From germline, CDR1 is LGHDT and CDR2 YNNKEL (reference sequence). The CDR3 has 11 amino acids. The germline V and J ends were trimmed by 6 bases and 10 bases, with 12 bases remaining between them. In nucleotides, the CDR3 is TGTGCCAGCAGTTGGAGGGACGGAGCTTTCTTT. Amino acids: CASSWRDGAFF.

The CDR3 here is CASSSGQGQETQYF. The DNA of the CDR3 is TGTGCCAGCAGTTCCGGACAGGGACAAGAGACCCAGTACTTC. This sequence joins TRBV5-6 and TRBJ2-5; 8 bases map to TRBD1. The trim removed 5 bases at V and 2 bases at J, leaving 5 bases unmatched. Germline-derived CDR1 and CDR2 are SGHDT and YYEEEE. The CDR3 is made up of 14 amino acids.

The genes are TRBV27 and TRBJ2-6; possibly TRBD1 for D (6 bases). The V end was cut by 0 bases, the J end by 1 base, with 16 bases between. The V gene's germline CDR1 is MNHEY and CDR2 SMNVEV (reference sequence). The CDR3 is made up of 19 amino acids. The CDR3 DNA reads TGTGCCAGCAGTTTATCTGGGACAATGGCTGATTCTGGGGCCAACGTCCTGACTTTC. Amino acid sequence: CASSLSGTMADSGANVLTF.

The gene calls are TRBV6-6 and TRBJ1-6; 9 bases line up with TRBD1. The V and J ends lost 2 bases and 10 bases, in that order; junction bases with no gene match: 6. CDR3 length equals 15 residues. Germline V gives CDR1 MNHNY, CDR2 SVGAGI (reference sequence). Here the CDR3 reads CASSYRDREGSPLHF. CDR3 sequence (DNA): TGTGCCAGCAGTTACCGGGACAGGGAGGGCTCACCCCTCCACTTT.

This clone was counted only a few times. V and J are TRBV7-9 and TRBJ1-5; D is unclear. V was trimmed by 5 bases and J by 4 bases, leaving 12 bases between them. The CDR3 loop spans 14 amino acids. From germline, CDR1 is SEHNR and CDR2 FQNEAQ (reference sequence). The CDR3 sequence: CASSPASGNQPQHF. The CDR3 DNA follows: TGTGCCAGCAGCCCTGCGTCGGGGAATCAGCCCCAGCATTTT.

The chain joins TRBV24-1 to TRBJ1-2; no definite D call. The length of the CDR3 is 13 residues. Trimming took 8 bases from V and 3 from J, leaving 12 bases between them. CDR1 is KGHDR, CDR2 SFDVKD, per germline. CDR3 protein: CATKGGSDYGYTF. The CDR3, as DNA: TGTGCCACCAAAGGAGGGAGTGACTATGGCTACACCTTC.